A selection of T cell receptor beta chains follows, all from one sample in a study of T cell responses to AZD1222 COVID-19 vaccine. The data were produced by immunoSEQ multiplex PCR, yet TCRdb's version contains in-frame clones alone and is incomplete. The sample holds 140,000 to 150,000 clones, approximately 91% seen once. The sample consisted of peripheral blood, taken 28 days after the second AZD1222 dose. Receptor source: an adult who received the AZD1222 COVID-19 vaccine. CDR3s include the opening cysteine and the closing phenylalanine or tryptophan. D genes are given only for firm matches. The size of a clone is reported for some rows only, either as once, few or many, or as a class for expanded clones.

TRBV3-1/TRBV3-2	TRBJ2-2	.	.	CASSQESGYTGELFF	TGTGCCAGCAGCCAAGAGTCGGGTTACACCGGGGAGCTGTTTTTT
TRBV7-9	TRBJ1-4	.	TRBD1	CASSAQQGTNEKLFF	TGTGCCAGCAGCGCCCAACAGGGGACTAATGAAAAACTGTTTTTT
TRBV20-1	TRBJ2-7	.	TRBD2	CSASQGLAGATPSEQYF	TGCAGTGCTAGTCAGGGACTAGCGGGAGCTACCCCCAGCGAGCAGTACTTC
TRBV29-1	TRBJ2-3	.	TRBD1	CSVEKTGASTDTQYF	TGCAGCGTTGAAAAAACAGGGGCTAGCACAGATACGCAGTATTTT
TRBV19	TRBJ2-3	.	.	CASSIDLWLGTDTQYF	TGTGCCAGTAGTATAGATCTGTGGTTGGGAACAGATACGCAGTATTTT
TRBV28	TRBJ1-2	once	TRBD1	CASRTGDLYGYTF	TGTGCCAGCAGGACAGGGGACCTCTATGGCTACACCTTC
TRBV7-9	TRBJ1-3	.	.	CASSSINSGSGNTIYF	TGTGCCAGCAGCTCCATAAATTCAGGCTCTGGAAACACCATATATTTT
TRBV29-1	TRBJ1-1	.	.	CSVERAIEAFF	TGCAGCGTTGAGCGGGCCATAGAAGCTTTCTTT
TRBV10-3	TRBJ2-7	.	TRBD2	CAIRGLAGGTSYEQYF	TGTGCCATCAGGGGACTAGCGGGGGGAACTTCCTACGAGCAGTACTTC
TRBV27	TRBJ2-1	.	.	CASAFFSDPSYNEQFF	TGTGCCAGCGCCTTTTTTTCGGACCCGTCGTACAATGAGCAGTTCTTC
TRBV12-3/TRBV12-4	TRBJ2-3	.	.	CASTLGIYTQYF	TGTGCCAGCACCCTTGGTATTTATACGCAGTATTTT
TRBV27	TRBJ2-3	.	TRBD1	CASSMGQFGTDTQYF	TGTGCCAGCAGTATGGGACAGTTTGGCACAGATACGCAGTATTTT
TRBV15	TRBJ2-6	.	.	CATSARGVGQRPSGANVLTF	TGTGCCACCAGCGCCCGTGGAGTCGGACAGCGTCCCTCTGGGGCCAACGTCCTGACTTTC
TRBV11-2	TRBJ2-3	.	TRBD2	CASSLPQGLATDTQYF	TGTGCCAGCAGCTTACCTCAGGGACTAGCGACAGATACGCAGTATTTT
TRBV19	TRBJ2-5	.	.	CASSQPGTQETQYF	TGTGCCAGTAGTCAACCGGGGACCCAAGAGACCCAGTACTTC
TRBV29-1	TRBJ1-1	.	.	CSLEGTTEAFF	TGCAGTCTAGAGGGAACCACTGAAGCTTTCTTT
TRBV29-1	TRBJ1-1	once	TRBD1	CSVRDREVNTEAFF	TGCAGCGTTAGGGACAGGGAGGTGAACACTGAAGCTTTCTTT